Listed below are T cell receptor beta chains from one sample, sequenced in a study of blood T cell repertoires in COVID-19. Clones were read by immunoSEQ multiplex PCR, and TCRdb kept only the in-frame ones, dropping some. Here the sample spans hundreds of thousands of clones, about 85% being singletons. The specimen was PBMCs or T cells enriched from blood (not recorded which). These receptors all come from a woman in her sixties or seventies who had recovered from COVID-19. Both conserved end residues are part of each CDR3. D genes are given only for firm matches.

NA	TRBV11-3	18	TRBJ1-4	TGTGCCAGCAGCTTAGACAGGGGCATCCAAGGAACTAATGAAAAACTGTTTTTT	CASSLDRGIQGTNEKLFF
NA	TRBV19	15	TRBJ2-5	TGTGCCAGTAGTGGTTGGGGGCCTGATCAAGAGACCCAGTACTTC	CASSGWGPDQETQYF
TRBD1	TRBV30	11	TRBJ1-1	TGTGCCTGGGGATTAGACAGGGGAGCTTTCTTT	CAWGLDRGAFF
NA	TRBV6-5	13	TRBJ1-2	TGTGCCAGCAGTTACAGAGGGTTCTATGGCTACACCTTC	CASSYRGFYGYTF
TRBD1	TRBV11-3	15	TRBJ2-1	TGTGCCAGCAGTCACTATGGGACAGTTGAAAATGAGCAGTTCTTC	CASSHYGTVENEQFF
NA	TRBV5-1	17	TRBJ1-3	TGCGCCAGCAGCTTGAGGGCGCAGGGACTCTCTGGAAACACCATATATTTT	CASSLRAQGLSGNTIYF
NA	TRBV4-1	14	TRBJ2-5	TGCGCCAGCAGCCTTAACAGGGGACTGGAGACCCAGTACTTC	CASSLNRGLETQYF
NA	TRBV2	16	TRBJ1-3	TGTGCCAGCAGTGCCGTGGCGGCCAGCTCTGGAAACACCATATATTTT	CASSAVAASSGNTIYF
NA	TRBV5-1	16	TRBJ2-2	TGCGCCAGCAGCATACAGGCCGGCCCAGGGACCGGGGAGCTGTTTTTT	CASSIQAGPGTGELFF
NA	TRBV12-5	14	TRBJ1-5	TGTGCTAGTGGTTTGGGACAGAGCAATCAGCCCCAGCATTTT	CASGLGQSNQPQHF